This entry is about one TCR beta chain. Repertoires were generated with immunoSEQ multiplex PCR, while TCRdb's copy carries only in-frame clones and drops some. The sample lists a few hundred thousand clones, roughly 90% seen once, with roughly 2.9% in the top ten. These data come from a study of blood T cell repertoires in COVID-19. Trimming took 5 bases from V and 4 from J; bases not matched to a gene: 4. Germline lookup yields CDR1 SGHDT and CDR2 YYEEEE. The CDR3 has 13 residues. The source is a woman under 40 with COVID-19, enrolled during active disease. Sequencing was carried out using peripheral blood. The chain is built from TRBV5-6 and TRBJ1-2, with TRBD1 matching over 8 bases. DNA of the CDR3: TGTGCCAGCAGTTATGACAGGGGCTATGGCTACACCTTC. It is translated as CASSYDRGYGYTF.